A selection of T cell receptor beta chains follows, all from one sample in a study of blood T cell repertoires in COVID-19. The assay was immunoSEQ multiplex PCR, and TCRdb's table has in-frame clones only and misses some. The repertoire holds about 130,000 clones, with about 86% as singletons. The specimen was PBMCs or T cells enriched from blood (not recorded which). All receptors come from a man between 35 and 55 years old with acute COVID-19. Each CDR3 is given with its conserved first and last residue. The order of the fields is D gene, V gene, clone size, J gene, CDR3 protein, CDR3 DNA. The D gene is left open where the match is weak. Some rows have no size entry. The others give once, few or many, or a class for an expanded clone.

-	TRBV21-1	-	TRBJ2-7	CASSRGGEPTYEQYF	TGTGCCAGCAGCAGAGGGGGAGAACCAACCTACGAGCAGTACTTC
TRBD1	TRBV28	-	TRBJ2-7	CASSFAGQGYEQYF	TGTGCCAGCAGTTTCGCGGGACAGGGGTACGAGCAGTACTTC
-	TRBV5-1	-	TRBJ2-6	CASSLRGSGANVLTF	TGCGCCAGCAGCTTAAGGGGGTCTGGGGCCAACGTCCTGACTTTC
-	TRBV27	-	TRBJ2-7	CASSLGGGRFTYEQYF	TGTGCCAGCAGTTTGGGGGGGGGCAGGTTCACCTACGAGCAGTACTTC
-	TRBV29-1	-	TRBJ2-2	CSALTPPNTGELFF	TGCAGCGCCTTGACACCTCCGAACACCGGGGAGCTGTTTTTT
-	TRBV9	-	TRBJ2-1	CASSVAQGASYNEQFF	TGTGCCAGCAGCGTAGCCCAAGGGGCTTCCTACAATGAGCAGTTCTTC
TRBD1	TRBV24-1	-	TRBJ1-2	CATSDTGQGFLGYTF	TGTGCCACCAGTGATACGGGACAGGGGTTCTTAGGCTACACCTTC
TRBD1	TRBV5-1	-	TRBJ2-3	CASSLAGGKADTQYF	TGCGCCAGCAGCTTGGCAGGGGGCAAGGCAGATACGCAGTATTTT
TRBD2	TRBV3-1/TRBV3-2	-	TRBJ2-7	CASSQGLAGFYEQYF	TGTGCCAGCAGCCAGGGGCTAGCGGGATTCTACGAGCAGTACTTC
TRBD1	TRBV19	-	TRBJ1-4	CASRGQGIEKLFF	TGTGCCAGTCGGGGACAGGGCATCGAAAAACTGTTTTTT
TRBD1	TRBV4-2	-	TRBJ1-2	CASSPQLGAGGDYGYTF	TGTGCCAGCAGCCCCCAATTAGGGGCAGGGGGCGATTACGGCTACACCTTC
TRBD2	TRBV5-1	-	TRBJ2-1	CASSAGLAGGPHAYNEQFF	TGCGCCAGCAGCGCCGGACTAGCGGGGGGACCCCATGCCTACAATGAGCAGTTCTTC
-	TRBV12-3/TRBV12-4	-	TRBJ2-6	CASSQAGANVLTF	TGTGCCAGCAGCCAGGCTGGGGCCAACGTCCTGACTTTC
-	TRBV5-1	-	TRBJ1-5	CASSLTGLPQEPQHF	TGCGCCAGCAGCTTGACAGGGCTTCCACAAGAGCCCCAGCATTTT
TRBD2	TRBV3-1/TRBV3-2	few	TRBJ2-1	CASSHGTTTGNEQFF	TGTGCCAGCAGCCACGGGACTACCACGGGCAATGAGCAGTTCTTC
TRBD1	TRBV3-1/TRBV3-2	few	TRBJ1-2	CASSFTGQGAYGYTF	TGTGCCAGCAGCTTCACCGGACAGGGGGCCTATGGCTACACCTTC
-	TRBV30	-	TRBJ1-6	CAWSWREWSPLHF	TGTGCCTGGAGTTGGAGGGAGTGGTCACCCCTCCACTTT
TRBD1	TRBV9	-	TRBJ1-2	CASSVGPAGGDYGYTF	TGTGCCAGCAGCGTAGGACCGGCAGGGGGCGACTATGGCTACACCTTC
TRBD2	TRBV19	-	TRBJ2-1	CASRGAGLAGDPYGEQFF	TGTGCCAGTAGAGGTGCGGGACTAGCGGGAGACCCCTACGGTGAGCAGTTCTTC
TRBD2	TRBV7-7	few	TRBJ2-2	CASSLLRGGRSGELFF	TGTGCTAGCAGCTTATTACGCGGGGGACGGTCCGGGGAGCTGTTTTTT
-	TRBV19	few	TRBJ2-3	CASSIDPSTDTQYF	TGTGCCAGTAGTATAGATCCAAGCACAGATACGCAGTATTTT
-	TRBV19	-	TRBJ1-2	CASRRQSNYGYTF	TGTGCCAGTAGGAGACAGAGTAACTATGGCTACACCTTC
-	TRBV11-3	-	TRBJ2-1	CASSLEVAGYNEQFF	TGTGCCAGCAGCTTAGAGGTGGCGGGATACAATGAGCAGTTCTTC
TRBD2	TRBV7-2	-	TRBJ2-7	CASTPWLAGVYEQYF	TGTGCCAGCACCCCCTGGCTAGCGGGAGTATACGAGCAGTACTTC
TRBD1	TRBV11-2	-	TRBJ1-2	CASSSRVDRAHGYTF	TGTGCCAGCAGCTCTCGCGTCGACAGGGCTCATGGCTACACCTTC
-	TRBV18	-	TRBJ2-5	CASSPGRETQYF	TGTGCCAGCTCACCGGGGAGGGAGACCCAGTACTTC
TRBD1	TRBV7-6	-	TRBJ1-3	CASSLAMTGGNTIYF	TGTGCCAGCAGCTTAGCGATGACAGGGGGAAACACCATATATTTT
-	TRBV5-1	-	TRBJ2-6	CASSLVQFSGANVLTF	TGCGCCAGCAGCTTGGTACAGTTCTCTGGGGCCAACGTCCTGACTTTC
-	TRBV28	-	TRBJ1-5	CASSQGYGQPQHF	TGTGCCAGCAGTCAGGGGTACGGTCAGCCCCAGCATTTT
-	TRBV12-3/TRBV12-4	-	TRBJ1-1	CASSVEITEAFF	TGTGCCAGCAGTGTTGAGATCACTGAAGCTTTCTTT
-	TRBV30	-	TRBJ1-2	CAWSTRNVQGHGYTF	TGTGCCTGGAGCACCCGAAACGTACAGGGACATGGCTACACCTTC
TRBD2	TRBV10-3	-	TRBJ2-3	CAISVLAETSTDTQYF	TGTGCCATCAGTGTACTAGCGGAGACTAGCACAGATACGCAGTATTTT
TRBD1	TRBV5-1	-	TRBJ1-1	CASSWGQGDSEAFF	TGCGCCAGCAGCTGGGGACAGGGGGATTCAGAAGCTTTCTTT
TRBD2	TRBV9	-	TRBJ2-1	CASSGGAGGSYNEQFF	TGTGCCAGCAGCGGGGGCGCGGGAGGATCCTACAATGAGCAGTTCTTC
TRBD1	TRBV5-1	-	TRBJ2-7	CASSFPTGNDEQYF	TGCGCCAGCAGCTTCCCGACAGGGAACGACGAGCAGTACTTC
TRBD1	TRBV7-2	-	TRBJ2-5	CASSYGQEKETQYF	TGTGCCAGCAGCTACGGACAGGAGAAAGAGACCCAGTACTTC
-	TRBV12-3/TRBV12-4	-	TRBJ2-5	CASSFAGEETQYF	TGTGCCAGCAGTTTTGCAGGGGAAGAGACCCAGTACTTC
-	TRBV7-9	-	TRBJ2-6	CASRSSGPGANVLTF	TGTGCCAGCAGATCATCAGGGCCTGGGGCCAACGTCCTGACTTTC
-	TRBV3-1/TRBV3-2	few	TRBJ1-2	CASSSNYGYTF	TGTGCCAGCAGCTCTAATTATGGCTACACCTTC
-	TRBV2	once	TRBJ1-5	CASSDILRVGPQHF	TGTGCCAGCAGTGATATACTCCGCGTCGGGCCCCAGCATTTT
TRBD2	TRBV10-1	-	TRBJ2-5	CASSEGLAGGQETQYF	TGCGCCAGCAGTGAGGGACTAGCGGGGGGCCAAGAGACCCAGTACTTC
TRBD1	TRBV27	-	TRBJ2-2	CASSPGTGLGELFF	TGTGCCAGCAGTCCCGGGACAGGGCTCGGGGAGCTGTTTTTT
TRBD1	TRBV28	-	TRBJ2-2	CASSLPPGQGANTGELFF	TGTGCCAGCAGTTTACCCCCGGGACAGGGGGCTAACACCGGGGAGCTGTTTTTT
TRBD1	TRBV7-2	-	TRBJ1-3	CASSLVGGGGNTIYF	TGTGCCAGCAGCTTAGTAGGAGGGGGCGGGAACACCATATATTTT
-	TRBV12-3/TRBV12-4	-	TRBJ1-2	CASSLRGLRGYTF	TGTGCCAGCAGTCTTAGGGGTCTGAGGGGCTACACCTTC